The 24 T cell receptor beta chains in this list originate from one sample, sequenced in a study of patients with pleural tuberculosis. TCRdb reanalysed the reads using MiXCR and keeps one entry per CDR3 protein. The sample lists about 50,000 distinct CDR3 sequences; about 7.3% were seen once. Receptors were obtained from a human donor with pleural tuberculosis.

This clonotype appeared many times. In DNA form, the CDR3 reads TGTGCCAGCAGGGAGAGCGGGAATCCCACAGATACGCAGTATTTT. This sequence encodes CASRESGNPTDTQYF. The chain employs TRBV2 and TRBJ2-3, with 7 positions matching TRBD2. V lost 6 bases and J lost 2; bases outside the gene matches: 8. The CDR3 extends over 15 amino acids. CDR1 and CDR2 (germline): SNHLY, FYNNEI.

This clonotype came up many times. The chain uses TRBV20-1 and TRBJ2-1; 11 bases fit TRBD2. CDR3 length: 15 residues. V lost 6 bases to trimming and J lost 7 bases; unmatched junction nucleotides: 11. CDR1 is DFQATT, CDR2 SNEGSKA, per germline (reference sequence). The CDR3 protein is CSAAHGTSGLNEQFF. The CDR3 DNA follows: TGCAGTGCCGCCCATGGGACTAGCGGCTTGAATGAGCAGTTCTTC.

This chain uses TRBV6-1 with TRBJ2-5; TRBD2 is a possible D gene (7 bases). This CDR3 region has 15 residues. Germline loops: CDR1 MNHNS, CDR2 SASEGT. The V and J ends lost 5 bases and 2 bases respectively, with 15 bases between them. The CDR3 loop reads CASSQLRGGQETQYF. CDR3 DNA: TGTGCCAGCAGTCAACTCAGGGGAGGGCAAGAGACCCAGTACTTC.

This clonotype was counted many times. Written as DNA, the CDR3 is TGTGCCAGCAGCCCCGTTGGGACAGATGGCTACACCTTC. This sequence encodes CASSPVGTDGYTF. V gene TRBV28 combines with J gene TRBJ1-2, with TRBD1 matching 7 bases. This CDR3 region has 13 residues. V lost 6 bases, J lost 6 bases, and 7 bases stayed unmatched. Germline CDR1 is MDHEN and CDR2 is SYDVKM.

Comment on this clonotype: It is likely a read error, because the conserved phenylalanine at the end of the CDR3 is missing. The rearrangement links TRBV29-1 to TRBJ2-5; D is unclear. This CDR3 has 12 amino acids. Looked up from germline, CDR1 is SQVTM and CDR2 is ANQGSEA. The ends were cut back, 3 bases at V and 3 bases at J, with 8 bases in the middle. The CDR3 loop is CSVDVFEETQYL. The CDR3 coding sequence is TGCAGCGTTGATGTGTTCGAAGAGACCCAGTACCTC.

The rearrangement joins TRBV12-3 or TRBV12-4 to TRBJ2-5; D remains ambiguous. V was trimmed by 4 bases and J by 1 base, leaving 10 bases between them. CDR3 size: 14 residues. Here the CDR3 reads CASSSQTFQETQYF. CDR3 DNA: TGTGCCAGCAGTTCCCAGACCTTCCAAGAGACCCAGTACTTC.

In this sample, this clonotype turned up many times. This chain connects TRBV18 to TRBJ2-7; 9 nucleotides agree with TRBD1. From germline, CDR1 is KGHSH and CDR2 LQKENI. V gave up 3 bases and J gave up 8 bases; unmatched junction bases: 5. CDR3 length: 13 amino acids. Here the CDR3 DNA reads TGTGCCAGCTCACCGGGACAGGGAGAAAAGCAGTACTTC. It is translated as CASSPGQGEKQYF. Using reference TRBV18 and TRBJ2-7 for the parts outside the CDR3, the full variable domain is NAGVMQNPRHLVRRRGQEARLRCSPMKGHSHVYWYRQLPEEGLKFMVYLQKENIIDESGMPKERFSAEFPKEGPSILRIQQVVRGDSAAYFCASSPGQGEKQYFGPGTRLTVT.

This clonotype was recorded only once. This clone may be a read error of a much larger clone one base away. V and J are TRBV7-9 and TRBJ1-2, with D unresolved. Germline CDR1 and CDR2: SEHNR and FQNEAQ (reference sequence). This CDR3 is built from 11 residues. Here the CDR3 reads CASSSLTGCTF. The CDR3 DNA reads as TGTGCCAGCAGCTCCTTGACTGGCTGCACCTTC.

The rearrangement uses TRBV5-6 and TRBJ2-3; D gene ambiguous. Trimming took off 0 bases at V and 8 bases at J, with 16 bases between the two ends. Germline V gives CDR1 SGHDT, CDR2 YYEEEE. The CDR3 runs to 15 residues. CDR3 residues: CASSLGGLHSSTQYF. CDR3 in DNA: TGTGCCAGCAGCTTGGGGGGATTGCACTCAAGTACGCAGTATTTT.

This clonotype turned up a few times. V is TRBV29-1 and J is TRBJ1-1; tentatively, D is TRBD1 (5 bases). The CDR3 consists of 14 residues. V was shortened by 7 bases and J by 0 bases, with 15 bases between the two germline ends. The germline CDR1 and CDR2 sequences are SQVTM and ANQGSEA. For the CDR3, the DNA is TGCAGCGCTGGGGACGGACCGATGAACACTGAAGCTTTCTTT. It encodes CSAGDGPMNTEAFF. Filled out from reference TRBV29-1 and TRBJ1-1, the complete variable domain reads SAVISQKPSRDICQRGTSLTIQCQVDSQVTMMFWYRQQPGQSLTLIATANQGSEATYESGFVIDKFPISRPNLTFSTLTVSNMSPEDSSIYLCSAGDGPMNTEAFFGQGTRLTVV.

Ten or more counts support this clonotype. V gene TRBV2 combines with J gene TRBJ2-3, with D perhaps TRBD2 (6 bases). Germline V gene lookup returns CDR1 SNHLY and CDR2 FYNNEI. V lost 4 bases to trimming and J lost 1 base, with 9 bases between them. CDR3 length: 14 residues. Written as DNA, the CDR3 is TGTGCCAGCAGTGTTCAGCGGGGCACAGATACGCAGTATTTT. It specifies CASSVQRGTDTQYF. The whole variable domain, remainder taken from reference TRBV2 and TRBJ2-3, is EPEVTQTPSHQVTQMGQEVILRCVPISNHLYFYWYRQILGQKVEFLVSFYNNEISEKSEIFDDQFSVERPDGSNFTLKIRSTKLEDSAMYFCASSVQRGTDTQYFGPGTRLTVL.

This clonotype was picked up many times. V usage is TRBV19 and J usage is TRBJ1-2; D is unclear. The CDR3 spans 15 residues. The V end lost 7 bases, the J end lost 4 bases, and 19 bases lay between the germline ends. Germline values: CDR1 LNHDA, CDR2 SQIVND (reference sequence). DNA of the CDR3: TGTGCCAGTAACGCCATCCGGCAGCTGGGCTATGGCTACACCTTC. Amino acids: CASNAIRQLGYGYTF.

Ten or more counts support this clonotype. One end of the junction varies from germline; a read error may be responsible. The chain carries TRBV6-2 or TRBV6-3 and TRBJ1-1, with D unclear. The CDR3 extends over 14 amino acids. Per the germline V gene, CDR1 is MNHEY and CDR2 is SVGEGT. Here the CDR3 reads CAISYSGTNTEAFF. CDR3 DNA sequence: TGTGCCATCAGTTACAGTGGAACGAACACTGAAGCTTTCTTT.

This clonotype has ten or more counts. This sequence joins TRBV20-1 and TRBJ2-4, with TRBD1 as a possible D gene (6 bases). Looked up from germline, CDR1 is DFQATT and CDR2 is SNEGSKA (reference sequence). The V and J ends lost 7 bases and 5 bases respectively, with 12 bases between them. CDR3 length: 12 residues. In nucleotides, the CDR3 is TGCAGTGGGGACATAGCAGAAAACATTCAGTACTTC. It translates to CSGDIAENIQYF.

There are many counts of this clonotype. The chain uses TRBV28 and TRBJ2-5; D might be TRBD1 or TRBD2, each matching 6 bases. The CDR3 runs 13 residues. V gave up 8 bases and J gave up 5 bases, with 15 bases separating them. The germline V gene encodes CDR1 MDHEN and CDR2 SYDVKM. CDR3 sequence reads: CASAKGGLETQYF. The CDR3, as DNA: TGTGCCAGCGCCAAAGGGGGGCTGGAGACCCAGTACTTC.

There are many counts of this clonotype. The chain joins TRBV27 to TRBJ2-1; D is possibly TRBD2 (5 bases). V was cut by 0 bases and J by 7 bases, with 7 bases left in between. Germline lookup yields CDR1 MNHEY and CDR2 SMNVEV (reference sequence). CDR3 length: 13 amino acids. The CDR3 sequence: CASSLSTTNEQFF. CDR3 nucleotide sequence: TGTGCCAGCAGTTTATCGACTACTAATGAGCAGTTCTTC.

This clonotype was observed at least ten times. This sequence joins TRBV6-5 and TRBJ1-2, with D possibly being TRBD1 (5 bases). Trimming took off 2 bases at V and 7 bases at J, with 11 bases between the two ends. The V gene's germline CDR1 is MNHEY and CDR2 SVGAGI. The CDR3 contains 13 residues. The CDR3 bases are TGTGCCAGCAGTTACGACAGCTCCTCTGGCTACACCTTC. This encodes CASSYDSSSGYTF.

Many counts were recorded for this clonotype. J is TRBJ1-1 and V is TRBV4-1; D unclear. The germline V gene has CDR1 MGHRA and CDR2 YSYEKL. The CDR3 consists of 13 residues. V was pared by 4 bases and J by 6 bases, with 12 bases between. The CDR3 loop reads CASSPWTGAEAFF. For the CDR3, the DNA is TGCGCCAGCAGCCCCTGGACCGGAGCTGAAGCTTTCTTT.

This clonotype was counted ten times or more. This chain links TRBV20-1 with TRBJ2-1; D is unresolved. V lost 3 bases and J lost 8, with 11 bases in between. Germline V gives CDR1 DFQATT, CDR2 SNEGSKA (reference sequence). The CDR3 spans 12 residues. The chain's CDR3 is CSARPGVDEQFF. The CDR3 DNA reads as TGCAGTGCTAGGCCTGGGGTAGATGAGCAGTTCTTC.

This clonotype was observed a handful of times. This chain links TRBV2 with TRBJ2-3; D is possibly TRBD1 (6 bases). The V gene's germline CDR1 is SNHLY and CDR2 FYNNEI. The CDR3 loop spans 14 amino acids. V was pared by 6 bases and J by 2 bases, with 12 bases between. The CDR3: CASRRTAFTDTQYF. Here the CDR3 DNA reads TGTGCCAGCAGGAGGACAGCCTTCACAGATACGCAGTATTTT.

This clonotype was seen ten or more times. The V and J genes are TRBV20-1 and TRBJ2-7; D may be TRBD2 (6 bases). This CDR3 has 14 amino acids. V dropped 3 bases and J dropped 0 bases, with 12 bases sitting between them. Germline CDR1 DFQATT, CDR2 SNEGSKA (reference sequence). The CDR3 DNA reads as TGCAGTGCTAGTGGAGGGCCTAGCTCCTACGAGCAGTACGTC. Protein sequence: CSASGGPSSYEQYV.

This clonotype showed up just a few times. J is TRBJ2-1 and V is TRBV12-3 or TRBV12-4, with TRBD2 matching over 10 bases. The V and J ends lost 6 bases and 7 bases, in that order; junction bases with no gene match: 9. This CDR3 has 15 residues. CDR3 bases: TGTGCCAGCAGCCCTAGCGGGAGTTTTGCGAATGAGCAGTTCTTC. This codes for CASSPSGSFANEQFF.

At least ten counts were recorded for this clonotype. The rearrangement joins TRBV29-1 to TRBJ2-2; 11 nucleotides line up with TRBD2. The trim removed 6 bases at V and 7 bases at J, leaving 7 bases unmatched. In germline, CDR1 is SQVTM, CDR2 ANQGSEA. This CDR3 region has 14 residues. The DNA of the CDR3 is TGCAGCGTAATCGGACTAGCGGGTGACGGGGAGCTGTTTTTT. Translation gives CSVIGLAGDGELFF.

This clonotype was picked up many times. CDR3 DNA sequence: TGTGCCAGCAGTCCCCATACCTCCTCCTACAATGAGCAGTTCTTC. As protein: CASSPHTSSYNEQFF. The chain couples TRBV28 to TRBJ2-1; no firm D call. The CDR3 covers 15 residues. Germline CDR1 and CDR2: MDHEN and SYDVKM. Between the trimmed V and J ends, which lost 5 bases and 0 bases, there was a span of 11 bases.